These T cell receptor beta chains were read from a single sample in a study of T-cell reconstitution after alpha-beta-depleted transplantation in children. From the PCR reads, TCRdb called clonotypes with MiXCR, one entry per CDR3 protein. The table includes around 64,000 distinct CDR3 sequences, about a tenth detected once. The sample consisted of PBMCs, taken before TCRalphabeta/CD19-depleted stem cell transplant. The origin of the receptors is a boy aged 10-17 years with acute myeloid leukemia, due to receive a stem cell transplant. The CDR3 runs from the conserved cysteine through the conserved F or W. The D gene is left open where the match is weak. Only some rows state a clone size, as once, few, many or a class for expanded clones.

clone size	J gene	D gene	V gene	CDR3 protein	CDR3 DNA
many	TRBJ2-5	NA	TRBV12-3/TRBV12-4	CASEAGLQETQYF	TGTGCCAGCGAGGCCGGCCTCCAAGAGACCCAGTACTTC
many	TRBJ1-6	NA	TRBV7-6	CASSRLQPHNSPLHF	TGTGCCAGCAGCCGACTCCAGCCCCATAATTCACCCCTCCACTTT
many	TRBJ2-1	NA	TRBV7-9	CASSSTGRGTNNEQFF	TGTGCCAGCAGCTCCACCGGCAGAGGCACAAACAATGAGCAGTTCTTC
many	TRBJ2-1	NA	TRBV5-5	CASRDILEPYNEQFF	TGTGCCAGCAGGGACATACTAGAACCCTACAATGAGCAGTTCTTC
many	TRBJ1-4	NA	TRBV6-5	CASRGNRPNEKLFF	TGTGCCAGCAGAGGAAACAGACCTAATGAAAAACTGTTTTTT
many	TRBJ1-1	TRBD1	TRBV28	CASSSVRGMANTEAFF	TGTGCCAGCAGTTCTGTCAGGGGGATGGCGAACACTGAAGCTTTCTTT
many	TRBJ2-7	NA	TRBV7-2	CASSGNPGEQYF	TGTGCCAGCAGCGGGAATCCAGGAGAGCAGTACTTC
many	TRBJ2-3	NA	TRBV20-1	CSASSRDTQYF	TGCAGTGCTAGTAGCAGGGATACGCAGTATTTT
NA	TRBJ1-4	NA	TRBV12-3/TRBV12-4	CAFSFRAGRSWTNEKLFF	TGTGCCTTCAGTTTTAGGGCAGGGAGGAGTTGGACTAATGAAAAACTGTTTTTT
many	TRBJ2-2	NA	TRBV20-1	CSARDTAHTGELFF	TGCAGTGCCCGGGACACAGCACACACCGGGGAGCTGTTTTTT
NA	TRBJ2-7	NA	TRBV27	CASSLFGSRGYEQYF	TGTGCCAGCAGTTTATTCGGGTCCCGAGGCTACGAGCAGTACTTC
medium-sized	TRBJ1-5	TRBD1	TRBV7-8	CASSHGTGGASSNQPQHF	TGTGCCAGCAGCCACGGGACAGGGGGCGCGAGTAGCAATCAGCCCCAGCATTTT
many	TRBJ2-1	TRBD2	TRBV12-3/TRBV12-4	CASARAGVYNEQFF	TGTGCCAGCGCCCGTGCGGGAGTCTACAATGAGCAGTTCTTC
many	TRBJ2-5	NA	TRBV20-1	CSAERSLTGSQETQYF	TGCAGTGCTGAACGGTCTCTAACGGGAAGCCAAGAGACCCAGTACTTC
many	TRBJ1-1	TRBD1	TRBV28	CASRTHNRGIDAFF	TGTGCCAGCAGGACTCATAACAGGGGGATCGACGCTTTCTTT
many	TRBJ1-3	TRBD1	TRBV18	CASSPAVPGQGASGNTIYF	TGTGCCAGCTCACCAGCTGTCCCGGGACAGGGGGCCTCTGGAAACACCATATATTTT
many	TRBJ2-1	TRBD1	TRBV27	CASSRGRTGDYNEQFF	TGTGCCAGCAGCCGAGGCAGGACAGGGGACTACAATGAGCAGTTCTTC
many	TRBJ1-1	NA	TRBV29-1	CSAELVSEAFF	TGCAGTGCGGAGCTCGTCTCTGAAGCTTTCTTT
many	TRBJ1-1	NA	TRBV20-1	CSATGDRNTEAFF	TGCAGTGCTACAGGGGACCGAAACACTGAAGCTTTCTTT
many	TRBJ2-1	TRBD2	TRBV28	CASSLGGRAPYNEQFF	TGTGCCAGCAGTTTGGGCGGGAGGGCTCCTTACAATGAGCAGTTCTTC
many	TRBJ2-3	NA	TRBV27	CASSLSYGTRTNF	TGTGCCAGCAGTTTAAGTTATGGGACCCGGACGAATTTT